Detailed here is one T cell receptor (beta chain). The PCR employed 60 Vbeta primers together with 13 Jbeta primers. Assay: immunoSEQ multiplex PCR; the TCRdb copy retains only in-frame clones and omits some. This repertoire shows 250,000 to 350,000 clones, 70% to 90% found once; its top ten account for roughly 4%. V was cut by 0 bases and J by 8 bases, with 11 bases left in between. Germline V gives CDR1 SGHTA, CDR2 FQGTGA. The CDR3 has 13 amino acids. The sample belongs to a study of cytomegalovirus exposure and HLA in healthy donors. Sequencing was carried out using PBMCs. The chain has TRBV7-3 and TRBJ2-7; tentatively, D is TRBD1 (6 bases). This TCR derives from a middle-aged man in good health and CMV-seropositive. CDR3 in amino acids: CASSLTPQGQQYF. The CDR3 DNA reads TGTGCCAGCAGCTTAACCCCTCAGGGGCAGCAGTACTTC.